This TCR beta chain was captured in a study of PD-L1 blockade in urothelial cancer. The cohort comprised individuals with locally advanced or metastatic urothelial carcinoma. Germline V gene lookup returns CDR1 SGDLS and CDR2 YYNGEE. V trimming: 0 bases; J trimming: 5 bases; junction bases outside the gene matches: 5. The CDR3 runs to 14 residues. Using immunoSEQ multiplex PCR, the repertoire was profiled, and TCRdb retains in-frame clones only, with some absent. The sample lists about 82,000 clones, approximately 91% occurring once. As to this clone: The identical CDR3 is also encoded by other nucleotide sequences in the sample.

The starting material was PBMCs, obtained around atezolizumab (anti-PD-L1) treatment. The source of this sequence is a man in his 60s with urothelial cancer. This chain links TRBV9 with TRBJ2-7, with TRBD2 matching over 7 bases. The CDR3 bases are TGTGCCAGCAGCGTAGGGGCGGGGGTACACGAGCAGTACTTC. Protein: CASSVGAGVHEQYF.